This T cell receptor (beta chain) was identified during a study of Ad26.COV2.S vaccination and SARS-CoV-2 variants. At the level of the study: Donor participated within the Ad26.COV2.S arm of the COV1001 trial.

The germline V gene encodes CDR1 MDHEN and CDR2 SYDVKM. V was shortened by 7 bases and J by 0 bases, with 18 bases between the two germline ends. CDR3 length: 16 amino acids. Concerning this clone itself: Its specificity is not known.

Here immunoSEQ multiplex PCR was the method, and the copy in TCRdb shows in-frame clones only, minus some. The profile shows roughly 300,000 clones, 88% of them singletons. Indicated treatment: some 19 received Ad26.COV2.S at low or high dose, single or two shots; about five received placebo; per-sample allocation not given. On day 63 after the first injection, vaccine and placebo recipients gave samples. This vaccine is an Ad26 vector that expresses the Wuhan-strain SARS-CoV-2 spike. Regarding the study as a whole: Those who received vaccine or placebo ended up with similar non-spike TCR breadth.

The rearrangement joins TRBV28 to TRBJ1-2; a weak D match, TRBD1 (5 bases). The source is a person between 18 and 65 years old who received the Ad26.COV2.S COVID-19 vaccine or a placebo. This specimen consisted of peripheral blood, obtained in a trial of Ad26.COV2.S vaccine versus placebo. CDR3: CASTLADIYSNYGYTF. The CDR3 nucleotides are TGTGCCAGCACCCTGGCGGACATCTATTCTAACTATGGCTACACCTTC.